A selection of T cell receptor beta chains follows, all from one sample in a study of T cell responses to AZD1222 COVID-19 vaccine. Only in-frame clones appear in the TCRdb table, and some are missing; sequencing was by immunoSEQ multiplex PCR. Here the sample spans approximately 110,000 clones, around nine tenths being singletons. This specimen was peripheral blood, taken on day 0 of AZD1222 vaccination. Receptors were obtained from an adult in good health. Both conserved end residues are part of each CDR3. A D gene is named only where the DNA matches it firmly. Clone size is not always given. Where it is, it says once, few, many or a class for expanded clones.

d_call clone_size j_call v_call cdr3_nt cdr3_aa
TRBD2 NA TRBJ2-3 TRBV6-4 TGTGCCAGCAGTGATTTGAGCGGGAGGGGCACAGATACGCAGTATTTT CASSDLSGRGTDTQYF
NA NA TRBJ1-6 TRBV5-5 TGTGCCAGCAGTGGTCCAGACAGCTCCTATAATTCACCCCTCCACTTT CASSGPDSSYNSPLHF
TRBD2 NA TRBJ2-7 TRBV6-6 TGTGCCAGCAGGGACGGACTAGCCAGCGAGCAGTACTTC CASRDGLASEQYF
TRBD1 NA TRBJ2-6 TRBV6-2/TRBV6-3 TGTGCCAGCAGTTACTCGATTTCCGGGGACAGGGCGACTGGGGCCAACGTCCTGACTTTC CASSYSISGDRATGANVLTF
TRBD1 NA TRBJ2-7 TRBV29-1 TGCAGCGTTGAGCGTGCCGACAGGACAGGCGAGCAGTACTTC CSVERADRTGEQYF
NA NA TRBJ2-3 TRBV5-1 TGCGCAACCGCGGCGGTCCCTGGAGATACGCAGTATTTT CATAAVPGDTQYF
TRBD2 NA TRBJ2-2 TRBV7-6 TGTGCCAGCAGCTTAGCTCCGGGGGGCGGGGAGCTGTTTTTT CASSLAPGGGELFF
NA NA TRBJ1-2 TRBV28 TGTGCCAGCAGTCCAATTGGGGGGGAAATCTATGGCTACACCTTC CASSPIGGEIYGYTF
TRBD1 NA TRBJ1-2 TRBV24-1 TGTGCCACGCGACAGGGGCCCAACTATGGCTACACCTTC CATRQGPNYGYTF
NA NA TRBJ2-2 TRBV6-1 TGTGCCAGCAGTGAGATACCCACCGGGGACACCGGGGAGCTGTTTTTT CASSEIPTGDTGELFF
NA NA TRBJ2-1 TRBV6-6 TGTGCCAGCAGTTATTACCCAGGGGGGAACAATGAGCAGTTCTTC CASSYYPGGNNEQFF
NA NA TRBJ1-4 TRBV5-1 TGCGCCAGCAGCCCGCAGGGAGGAGACGAAAAACTGTTTTTT CASSPQGGDEKLFF
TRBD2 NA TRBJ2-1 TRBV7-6 TGTGCCAGCAGCCGACTAGCGGGAGGGTACAATGAGCAGTTCTTC CASSRLAGGYNEQFF
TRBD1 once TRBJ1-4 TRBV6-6 TGTGCCAGCAGTTCCGGGACAGGGCCTGAAAAACTGTTTTTT CASSSGTGPEKLFF
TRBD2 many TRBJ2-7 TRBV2 TGTGCCAGCAGTGATGGGGTGGCGGGGGGCTACTACGAGCAGTACTTC CASSDGVAGGYYEQYF
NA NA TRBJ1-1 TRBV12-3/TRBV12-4 TGTGCCAGCAGTTTCGATAAGTACACTGAAGCTTTCTTT CASSFDKYTEAFF
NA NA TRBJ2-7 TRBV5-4 TGTGCCAGCAGCTTGGGCGCGGTGAAATTCTACGAGCAGTACTTC CASSLGAVKFYEQYF
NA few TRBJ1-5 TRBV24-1 TGTGCCACCAGTGATTTTGGGACCTCGATGTGTCAGCCCCAGCATTTT CATSDFGTSMCQPQHF
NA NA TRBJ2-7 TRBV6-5 TGTGCCAGCAGGTTAATGTACGAGCAGTACTTC CASRLMYEQYF
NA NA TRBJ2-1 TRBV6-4 TGTGCCAGCAGTGACTCGGCGGCGGTCAATGAGCAGTTCTTC CASSDSAAVNEQFF
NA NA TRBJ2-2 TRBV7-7 TGTGCTAGCAGCCGGCACCCTCCCGGGACGGCGAACACCGGGGAGCTGTTTTTT CASSRHPPGTANTGELFF
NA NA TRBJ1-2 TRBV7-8 TGTGCCAGCAGCTTAAACGCCGTGGGGGTGACAGGCGGATCCTATGGCTACACCTTC CASSLNAVGVTGGSYGYTF
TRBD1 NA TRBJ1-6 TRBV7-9 TGTGCCAGCAGTCCCGGACAGGGGCCCTATACCCTCCACTTT CASSPGQGPYTLHF
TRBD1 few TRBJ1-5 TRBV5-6 TGTGCCAGCAGCTCGACAGGGTCCTATAGCAATCAGCCCCAGCATTTT CASSSTGSYSNQPQHF
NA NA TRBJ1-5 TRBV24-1 TGTGCCACCAGTGAGGGGGGATTCAATCAGCCCCAGCATTTT CATSEGGFNQPQHF
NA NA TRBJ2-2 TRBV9 TGTGCCAGCAGCGTAGAAGGCAGGGAGGCCGGGGAGCTGTTTTTT CASSVEGREAGELFF
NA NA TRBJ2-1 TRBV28 TGTGCCAGCAGTTTGAGGCAGGACCGTGAGCAGTTCTTC CASSLRQDREQFF
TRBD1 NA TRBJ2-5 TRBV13 TGTGCCAGCAGCCCGTGGACAGGAGAGACCCAGTACTTC CASSPWTGETQYF
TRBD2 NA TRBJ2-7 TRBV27 TGTGCCAGCAGTTTAGGGACTAATTACGAGCAGTACTTC CASSLGTNYEQYF
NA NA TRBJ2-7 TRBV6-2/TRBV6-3 TGTGCCAGCAGTGACCGATCAGGGCGCTACGAGCAGTACTTC CASSDRSGRYEQYF
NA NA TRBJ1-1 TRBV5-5 TGTGCCAGCAGCTTAGGAGGATTTTGGACTGAAGCTTTCTTT CASSLGGFWTEAFF
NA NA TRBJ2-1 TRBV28 TGTGCCAGCAGTCCCCGAAGGGGAGGCGGCAATGAGCAGTTCTTC CASSPRRGGGNEQFF
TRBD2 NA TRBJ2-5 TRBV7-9 TGTGCCAGCAGCAGAACTAGCGGGAGTTATGAGGAGGCCCAGTACTTC CASSRTSGSYEEAQYF
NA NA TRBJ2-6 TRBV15 TGTGCCACCAGCAGAGATCGGGTGGGGCACGGGGCCAACGTCCTGACTTTC CATSRDRVGHGANVLTF
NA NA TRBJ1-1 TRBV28 TGTGCCAGCAGAGAAAACAGGGCGGCGGCCACTGAAGCTTTCTTT CASRENRAAATEAFF
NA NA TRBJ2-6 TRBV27 TGTGCCAGCAGTTTAGGGACCTTAATCTCTGGGGCCAACGTCCTGACTTTC CASSLGTLISGANVLTF
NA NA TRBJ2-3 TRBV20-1 TGCAGTGCCGAGGGAAATACGCAGTATTTT CSAEGNTQYF